These T cell receptor beta chains were read from a single sample in a study of blood T cell repertoires in COVID-19. TCRdb's copy holds only in-frame clones and misses some; the assay was immunoSEQ multiplex PCR. This table has tens of thousands of clones, approximately 80% appearing once. What was sequenced was peripheral blood. The receptors stem from a human donor in a cohort sampled during active COVID-19. CDR3s include the opening cysteine and the closing phenylalanine or tryptophan. D genes are given only for firm matches. Clone size appears in some rows only: once, few, many, or a class for an expanded clone.

CDR3 protein | CDR3 DNA | J gene | clone size | V gene | D gene
CASSPPGYQETQYF | TGTGCCAGCAGCCCCCCGGGGTACCAAGAGACCCAGTACTTC | TRBJ2-5 | NA | TRBV7-9 | NA
CATRLSGGGQAGELFF | TGTGCCACCCGGCTATCCGGGGGGGGTCAGGCCGGGGAGCTGTTTTTT | TRBJ2-2 | NA | TRBV11-2 | TRBD2
CASSTRQAPSQETQYF | TGTGCCAGCAGTACACGACAGGCGCCCAGCCAAGAGACCCAGTACTTC | TRBJ2-5 | NA | TRBV28 | NA
CASSPGGTSGQETQYF | TGCGCCAGCAGCCCGGGTGGGACTAGCGGCCAAGAGACCCAGTACTTC | TRBJ2-5 | NA | TRBV5-1 | TRBD2
CSVEVGADTQYF | TGCAGCGTTGAAGTGGGAGCAGATACGCAGTATTTT | TRBJ2-3 | NA | TRBV29-1 | NA
CASSLVGTVNEAFF | TGTGCCAGCAGCTTAGTGGGGACAGTGAATGAAGCTTTCTTT | TRBJ1-1 | NA | TRBV11-3 | TRBD1
CASRTRKSWDQPQHF | TGTGCCAGCAGAACGAGGAAGAGTTGGGATCAGCCCCAGCATTTT | TRBJ1-5 | NA | TRBV6-6 | NA
CASSASGRPLNEQFF | TGTGCCAGCAGCGCCAGCGGGAGGCCCCTCAATGAGCAGTTCTTC | TRBJ2-1 | NA | TRBV11-2 | TRBD2
CASSHGPTPNYGYTF | TGTGCCAGCAGCCATGGGCCCACACCTAACTATGGCTACACCTTC | TRBJ1-2 | NA | TRBV3-1/TRBV3-2 | NA
CASSLALRSVSPLHF | TGCGCCAGCAGCTTGGCCCTGCGGTCCGTTTCACCCCTCCACTTT | TRBJ1-6 | few | TRBV5-1 | NA
CASSTRRGNTEAFF | TGTGCCAGCAGCACCCGACGGGGAAACACTGAAGCTTTCTTT | TRBJ1-1 | NA | TRBV7-2 | NA
CASSLNRGSQPQHF | TGTGCCAGCAGTTTAAACAGGGGGAGTCAGCCCCAGCATTTT | TRBJ1-5 | NA | TRBV27 | TRBD1
CASSEVAWEGGTQYF | TGTGCCAGCAGTGAAGTAGCGTGGGAGGGGGGGACCCAGTACTTC | TRBJ2-5 | NA | TRBV6-1 | NA
CSVVSGTNNEQFF | TGCAGCGTTGTATCAGGGACAAACAATGAGCAGTTCTTC | TRBJ2-1 | NA | TRBV29-1 | NA
CAWRASGNTGELFF | TGTGCCTGGCGCGCTAGCGGTAACACCGGGGAGCTGTTTTTT | TRBJ2-2 | NA | TRBV30 | TRBD2
CASSADRGWNEQFF | TGTGCCAGCAGTGCAGACAGGGGGTGGAATGAGCAGTTCTTC | TRBJ2-1 | NA | TRBV2 | TRBD1
CATSDSGGGVYGYTF | TGTGCCACCAGTGATTCCGGGGGGGGAGTCTATGGCTACACCTTC | TRBJ1-2 | NA | TRBV24-1 | NA
CASSQTGTTLEQYF | TGTGCCAGCAGCCAAACAGGTACCACTCTCGAGCAGTACTTC | TRBJ2-7 | NA | TRBV3-1/TRBV3-2 | NA
CASSPRGSNAGELFF | TGTGCCAGCAGCCCGCGGGGGAGCAACGCCGGGGAGCTGTTTTTT | TRBJ2-2 | few | TRBV11-2 | TRBD2
CASDRTGGNYGYTF | TGTGCCAGTGATCGGACAGGGGGCAACTATGGCTACACCTTC | TRBJ1-2 | NA | TRBV19 | TRBD1
CASSRRQGADTEAFF | TGTGCCAGCAGCCGGCGACAGGGGGCCGACACTGAAGCTTTCTTT | TRBJ1-1 | NA | TRBV3-1/TRBV3-2 | TRBD1
CASRGTGGPYGYTF | TGTGCCAGCAGGGGGACGGGAGGGCCCTATGGCTACACCTTC | TRBJ1-2 | NA | TRBV5-4 | NA
CASRSTGAEKAFF | TGTGCCAGCAGGTCGACAGGGGCAGAAAAAGCTTTCTTT | TRBJ1-1 | NA | TRBV3-1/TRBV3-2 | TRBD1
CSLTSSGTGGRQTQYF | TGCAGCCTTACCAGTTCCGGGACAGGGGGTAGGCAGACCCAGTACTTC | TRBJ2-5 | NA | TRBV29-1 | TRBD1
CASSGGIGDYGYTF | TGTGCCAGCAGTGGAGGCATTGGAGACTATGGCTACACCTTC | TRBJ1-2 | NA | TRBV7-9 | NA
CASSPRWNQPQHF | TGCGCCAGCAGCCCCAGGTGGAATCAGCCCCAGCATTTT | TRBJ1-5 | NA | TRBV4-1 | NA
CASSLGGNTGELFF | TGTGCCAGCAGTTTAGGCGGTAACACCGGGGAGCTGTTTTTT | TRBJ2-2 | NA | TRBV28 | NA
CASLGGVNTEAFF | TGCGCCAGCTTGGGAGGGGTGAACACTGAAGCTTTCTTT | TRBJ1-1 | NA | TRBV5-1 | NA
CASSSSRDYEQYF | TGTGCCAGCAGCTCCTCCAGGGATTACGAGCAGTACTTC | TRBJ2-7 | NA | TRBV7-2 | NA
CASTETNYGYTF | TGTGCCAGCACGGAGACTAACTATGGCTACACCTTC | TRBJ1-2 | NA | TRBV19 | NA
CASSGLGQLYGYTF | TGTGCCAGCAGTGGTCTGGGACAGCTCTATGGCTACACCTTC | TRBJ1-2 | few | TRBV28 | TRBD1
CASSPTSGVDEQYF | TGTGCCAGCAGCCCCACTAGCGGGGTCGACGAGCAGTACTTC | TRBJ2-7 | once | TRBV7-3 | TRBD2
CASSLGTSQPPFF | TGTGCCAGCAGTTTAGGGACTAGCCAACCCCCGTTCTTC | TRBJ2-1 | NA | TRBV12-3/TRBV12-4 | TRBD2
CASSLIAVPHTF | TGTGCCAGCAGCTTAATAGCCGTTCCGCACACCTTC | TRBJ1-2 | NA | TRBV7-9 | NA
CAWSVDKYNEQFF | TGTGCCTGGAGTGTAGACAAGTACAATGAGCAGTTCTTC | TRBJ2-1 | once | TRBV30 | NA
CASSETTARNEQFF | TGTGCCAGCAGCGAGACTACCGCTAGGAATGAGCAGTTCTTC | TRBJ2-1 | NA | TRBV9 | NA
CASSQYRDTQETQYF | TGTGCCAGCTCACAATATCGGGACACCCAAGAGACCCAGTACTTC | TRBJ2-5 | few | TRBV18 | NA
CASSVEAGGGREQYF | TGTGCCAGCAGCGTAGAAGCTGGCGGGGGACGGGAGCAGTACTTC | TRBJ2-7 | NA | TRBV7-2 | TRBD2
CASSSLGMGRYNSPLHF | TGTGCCAGCAGCTCATTGGGTATGGGGCGCTATAATTCACCCCTCCACTTT | TRBJ1-6 | NA | TRBV7-2 | NA
CASSAGTSGGGGAQYF | TGTGCCAGCAGTGCCGGGACTAGCGGGGGAGGGGGAGCCCAGTACTTC | TRBJ2-5 | NA | TRBV6-6 | TRBD2
CASSLLGATEAFF | TGTGCCAGCAGCTTACTCGGAGCTACTGAAGCTTTCTTT | TRBJ1-1 | once | TRBV5-5 | NA
CAWSRQGLRTGELFF | TGTGCCTGGAGTCGACAGGGACTCAGGACCGGGGAGCTGTTTTTT | TRBJ2-2 | NA | TRBV30 | NA